This TCR beta chain stems from a study of human T cells and chemical hapten exposure (dated by TCRdb to about 2021). Broadly, across the study: For sensitization, 2% DPC in acetone was applied to a 2 cm by 2 cm area of upper inner arm skin. Throughout the study period of roughly five months, patients also received therapeutic DPC doses to the scalp every week. Patch testing was performed on the upper back with Finn chambers containing 0.01% DPC, and the patch tests were scored after 6 days according to International Contact Dermatitis Research Group standards. Most of the patients in the cohort were female, and the cohort covered alopecia areata with under or over 50% scalp involvement, alopecia totalis and alopecia universalis. Libraries were pooled for sequencing, and per-sample TCR yields varied mainly because of small differences in library volumes within the pool. The study tracked peripheral blood TCR repertoire changes in vivo during primary and secondary sensitization to the hapten diphenylcyclopropenone (DPC) in alopecia patients. Blood samples were taken from patients before sensitization (week 0) and then at 2, 6 and about 24 weeks after DPC sensitization. Twenty-nine alopecia patients gave blood for TCR sequencing at one to four time points (pre-sensitization, 2, 6 and 24 weeks). From each blood RNA sample, both TCR alpha and TCR beta chains were sequenced. Results the study describes overall, beyond this receptor: DPC sensitization did not change the number of TCRs with a frequency above 1 in 1000, and there was no evidence of changes in global repertoire structure. Compared with pre-sensitization or healthy control sets, expanded TCRs formed significantly more large CDR3 similarity clusters, which is consistent with antigen-driven responses. Because all patients had alopecia, a presumed autoimmune disease, the immune response of the patients might differ from that of healthy individuals. Patch test score correlated positively with the number of PT1 expanded TCRs, reaching significance at thresholds 8, 16 and 32 but not at 4. After repeated subsampling, changes were observed in the strength of the expansion versus patch-test correlation and in the threshold at which the correlation became significant.

In its sample, this clonotype was seen many times. Which antigen it targets is not known. Base qualities are not recorded, but no much larger clone differs from it by a single base. In light of the paper, this sample's time point label describes: pre-sensitization, week 0. Explained via the paper, the treatment or condition label denotes: therapeutic diphenylcyclopropenone sensitization with weekly scalp DPC. Unfractionated whole blood was collected in Tempus Blood RNA tubes, and total RNA was extracted from that blood. At each patch-test visit, blood was drawn before the patch test was applied. Eligible patients were aged 18 to 70, diagnosed with alopecia, deemed suitable for DPC therapy, and excluded if pregnant. Library construction relied on RACE. The data were produced on a NextSeq 500. During library preparation, unique molecular identifiers were attached to individual cDNA molecules so that TCRs could be counted in a quantitative, reproducible way. As for the authors' bioinformatics: Samples had a median of roughly 87,000 TCRs, with a range from roughly 23,224 to 700,000. V, J and CDR3 annotation of the TCR reads was carried out using the Decombinator software suite. To make PS versus PT1 abundance plots, every sample was subsampled to the same number of TCRs (28,000). TCRs were defined as expanded if absent before sensitization and observed at least eight times at the 2-week time point. TCRdb redid the processing of the public reads, applying fastp at Q25 and MiXCR, and retained in-frame beta chains. Every CDR3 protein is listed once, alongside the most common genes and DNA of its rows. None of the V and J calls come from the authors' own analysis; TCRdb made them. The sample table records tens of thousands of distinct CDR3 sequences; 10% to 13% of these occur just once. 27% of the sample is taken by the ten largest.

A distance of 11 bases separates the germline ends of V and J, which lose 3 bases and 3 bases respectively. From its cysteine to its phenylalanine, the CDR3 spans 15 amino acids. CDR3 DNA only is kept here, 45 bases in frame from base 1. CDR1 and CDR2, per the germline V gene (reference sequence), are LNHDA and SQIVND. The chain employs TRBV19 and TRBJ1-4; no D gene can be assigned with confidence. The receptor was derived from a man aged 45 to 65 with alopecia areata. Some clones in this sample may be carry-over from other donors' samples. The sample consisted of whole blood, taken in connection with sensitization to the hapten diphenylcyclopropenone (DPC). This receptor carries the CDR3 CASSMVPGANEKLFF. In nucleotides, the sequence is TGTGCCAGTAGTATGGTACCAGGAGCTAATGAAAAACTGTTTTTT. With the rest looked up from the reference TRBV19 and TRBJ1-4 genes rather than sequenced, the full variable domain is DGGITQSPKYLFRKEGQNVTLSCEQNLNHDAMYWYRQDPGQGLRLIYYSQIVNDFQKGDIAEGYSVSREKKESFPLTVTSAQKNPTAFYLCASSMVPGANEKLFFGSGTQLSVL.